One and the same sample provided the 29 T cell receptor beta chains below, sequenced in a study of blood T cell repertoires in COVID-19. Assay: immunoSEQ multiplex PCR; the TCRdb copy retains only in-frame clones and omits some. The table records roughly 120,000 clones, approximately 82% of them present only once. Source material: peripheral blood. The receptors stem from an older man with active or convalescent COVID-19.

This clone was found a few times. This chain connects TRBV15 to TRBJ1-5; 7 bases align to TRBD1. CDR3 length equals 15 residues. In germline, CDR1 is LNHNV, CDR2 YYDKDF (reference sequence). The V segment lost 0 bases and the J segment 7 bases; nucleotides outside the gene matches: 6. Here the CDR3 DNA reads TGTGCCACCAGCAGAGAACCGACAGGGAACCAGCCCCAGCATTTT. This sequence encodes CATSREPTGNQPQHF.

The chain uses TRBV7-2 and TRBJ2-7; possible D gene TRBD1, 5 bases. The CDR3 is 13 residues long. The germline V and J ends were trimmed by 5 bases and 7 bases, with 15 bases remaining between them. CDR1 is SGHTA, CDR2 FQGNSA, per germline. For the CDR3, the DNA is TGTGCCAGCAGCGTAGGGGCGTCGGCAGAGCAGTACTTC. Amino acids: CASSVGASAEQYF.

CDR3 in DNA: TGTGCCAGCAGCCGGGGGGGCGAAGGCAATCAGCCCCAGCATTTT. This gives the protein CASSRGGEGNQPQHF. This chain connects TRBV5-4 to TRBJ1-5, with D tentatively TRBD1 (6 bases). Germline V gene data show CDR1 as SGHNT and CDR2 as YYREEE (reference sequence). V gave up 4 bases and J gave up 2 bases, with 13 bases separating them. This CDR3 comprises 15 residues.

J is TRBJ1-1 and V is TRBV2, with 9 bases that match TRBD1. From germline, CDR1 is SNHLY and CDR2 FYNNEI. The CDR3 is 11 amino acids. The J segment lost 9 bases and the V segment lost 7 bases, leaving 3 bases of the junction unmatched. CDR3 region: CASTDRGKAFF. Here the CDR3 DNA reads TGTGCCAGCACGGACAGGGGAAAAGCTTTCTTT. Filled out from reference TRBV2 and TRBJ1-1, the complete variable domain reads EPEVTQTPSHQVTQMGQEVILRCVPISNHLYFYWYRQILGQKVEFLVSFYNNEISEKSEIFDDQFSVERPDGSNFTLKIRSTKLEDSAMYFCASTDRGKAFFGQGTRLTVV.

This clone was seen a handful of times. V is TRBV7-9 and J is TRBJ2-3; D remains ambiguous. The germline V gene has CDR1 SEHNR and CDR2 FQNEAQ (reference sequence). The V and J ends lost 4 bases and 3 bases respectively, with 11 bases between them. This CDR3 comprises 14 residues. CDR3 loop: CASSYPGSTDTQYF. The CDR3 bases are TGTGCCAGCAGCTACCCGGGTTCGACAGATACGCAGTATTTT.

The chain couples TRBV6-5 to TRBJ1-3; possible D gene TRBD1, 5 bases. Germline-derived CDR1 and CDR2 are MNHEY and SVGAGI. V gave up 2 bases and J gave up 0 bases, with 8 bases separating them. The CDR3 extends over 15 amino acids. As DNA, the CDR3 is TGTGCCAGCAGTTACACCAGGGACTCTGGAAACACCATATATTTT. This encodes CASSYTRDSGNTIYF.

This chain links TRBV5-6 with TRBJ2-5, with D possibly being TRBD2 (5 bases). Trimming removed 2 bases from V and 5 bases from J, with 13 bases in between. CDR1 is SGHDT and CDR2 is YYEEEE in the germline V gene. The CDR3 runs to 14 residues. CDR3 region: CASSFVERRETQYF. The CDR3, as DNA: TGTGCCAGCAGCTTTGTGGAACGGAGGGAGACCCAGTACTTC.

This clone was observed a handful of times. The chain employs TRBV7-3 and TRBJ1-1, with D uncertain. The CDR3 sequence is 20 residues long. Germline values: CDR1 SGHTA, CDR2 FQGTGA. Trimming removed 0 bases from V and 0 bases from J, with 23 bases in between. CDR3 in DNA: TGTGCCAGCAGCTTAACCGTTTTCCGAACAAGAAACCGTTTGAACACTGAAGCTTTCTTT. Its translation: CASSLTVFRTRNRLNTEAFF. Combining the CDR3 with reference TRBV7-3 and TRBJ1-1 gives the whole variable domain GAGVSQTPSNKVTEKGKYVELRCDPISGHTALYWYRQSLGQGPEFLIYFQGTGAADDSGLPNDRFFAVRPEGSVSTLKIQRTERGDSAVYLCASSLTVFRTRNRLNTEAFFGQGTRLTVV.

The chain joins TRBV5-6 to TRBJ2-7; 10 nucleotides match TRBD2. Trimming removed 2 bases from V and 6 bases from J; junction bases left unmatched: 8. The CDR3 is 15 amino acids. Germline CDR1 SGHDT, CDR2 YYEEEE. CDR3 coding DNA: TGTGCCAGCAGCTTTTCGGCTAGCGGGAGCTCCGAGCAGTACTTC. As protein: CASSFSASGSSEQYF.

The V gene is TRBV25-1, the J gene TRBJ2-5; TRBD1 is a possible D gene (5 bases). This CDR3 has 14 residues. Per the germline V gene, CDR1 is MGHDK and CDR2 is SYGVNS. Trimming removed 0 bases at V and 5 bases at J, with 10 bases between. The CDR3 is CASSEYQGMETQYF. The CDR3 region has the DNA TGTGCCAGCAGTGAATATCAGGGAATGGAGACCCAGTACTTC.

This sequence joins TRBV12-3 or TRBV12-4 and TRBJ1-1, with D perhaps matching TRBD1 (6 bases). Trimming took off 1 base at V and 7 bases at J, with 10 bases between the two ends. The CDR3 loop spans 13 amino acids. CDR3 DNA sequence: TGTGCCAGCAGTTTAGTACAGGGAAATGAAGCTTTCTTT. Its protein product is CASSLVQGNEAFF.

The CDR3 DNA reads TGTGCCAGCAGCTTACTAGCTTCCTACGAGCAGTACTTC. It yields the protein CASSLLASYEQYF. The chain combines TRBV11-2 with TRBJ2-7, with D maybe TRBD2 (5 bases). CDR1 is SGHAT and CDR2 is FQNNGV in the germline V gene. The CDR3 has 13 amino acids. V was clipped by 2 bases and J by 1 base, with 6 bases between them.

The V gene is TRBV5-1, the J gene TRBJ1-3; 9 nucleotides match TRBD1. The CDR3 is 14 residues long. Germline values: CDR1 SGHRS, CDR2 YFSETQ. The V segment lost 5 bases and the J segment 4 bases; nucleotides outside the gene matches: 4. The CDR3 nucleotides read TGCGCCAGCAGGCAGGACAGGGGAGGAAACACCATATATTTT. Its translation: CASRQDRGGNTIYF. Looking up the rest from reference TRBV5-1 and TRBJ1-3 gives the full variable domain: KAGVTQTPRYLIKTRGQQVTLSCSPISGHRSVSWYQQTPGQGLQFLFEYFSETQRNKGNFPGRFSGRQFSNSRSEMNVSTLELGDSALYLCASRQDRGGNTIYFGEGSWLTVV.

The chain combines TRBV5-6 with TRBJ2-3, with TRBD2 matching over 11 bases. The CDR3 runs to 17 residues. Germline V gives CDR1 SGHDT, CDR2 YYEEEE. Unmatched junction bases numbered 9, after V lost 4 bases and J lost 2 bases. The CDR3 DNA follows: TGTGCCAGCAGCGAACTACTAGCGGGGGATGTCACAGATACGCAGTATTTT. Translating gives CASSELLAGDVTDTQYF. Full variable domain (outside the CDR3, taken from reference TRBV5-6 and TRBJ2-3): DAGVTQSPTHLIKTRGQQVTLRCSPKSGHDTVSWYQQALGQGPQFIFQYYEEEERQRGNFPDRFSGHQFPNYSSELNVNALLLGDSALYLCASSELLAGDVTDTQYFGPGTRLTVL.

The genes are TRBV12-5 and TRBJ2-7; TRBD2 matches 7 bases. V lost 4 bases and J lost 0; bases outside the gene matches: 6. CDR1 is LGHNT and CDR2 is FRNRAP in the germline V gene. This CDR3 region has 15 residues. In DNA, the CDR3 is TGTGCTAGTGGTTCTCGGGGGGAGAGCTCCTACGAGCAGTACTTC. Protein: CASGSRGESSYEQYF.

The chain carries TRBV7-2 and TRBJ1-2; D possibly corresponds to TRBD1 (6 bases). CDR3 length: 16 residues. The V gene's germline CDR1 is SGHTA and CDR2 FQGNSA. Between the trimmed V and J ends, which lost 5 bases and 0 bases, there was a span of 16 bases. In nucleotides, the CDR3 is TGTGCCAGCAGCCCAGCCTCACAGGGAGCTAACTATGGCTACACCTTC. Residues: CASSPASQGANYGYTF.

The chain joins TRBV10-3 to TRBJ1-5; TRBD1 might be the D (6 bases). Germline loops: CDR1 ENHRY, CDR2 SYGVKD. The CDR3 is 13 residues long. The germline V and J ends were trimmed by 5 bases and 3 bases, with 8 bases remaining between them. This CDR3 reads CAISRTDNQPQHF. DNA for the CDR3: TGTGCCATCAGTCGGACAGACAATCAGCCCCAGCATTTT.

The chain couples TRBV5-1 to TRBJ2-6; D unclear. CDR1 SGHRS and CDR2 YFSETQ come from the germline V gene. V dropped 0 bases and J dropped 4 bases, with 14 bases sitting between them. CDR3 length: 17 residues. CDR3 sequence (DNA): TGCGCCAGCAGCTTGGGTATGGGCCTCATCGGGGCCAACGTCCTGACTTTC. Translating gives CASSLGMGLIGANVLTF.

Only one count was recorded for this clone. The V gene is TRBV18, the J gene TRBJ1-3; 7 nucleotides agree with TRBD1. Germline values: CDR1 KGHSH, CDR2 LQKENI. With 11 bases clipped from V and 4 bases from J, the junction kept 5 bases outside the gene matches. The CDR3 loop spans 12 amino acids. In nucleotides, the CDR3 is TGTGCCGCGACAGGGTCGGGAAACACCATATATTTT. Protein sequence: CAATGSGNTIYF.

V is TRBV19 and J is TRBJ1-2; D is undetermined. Germline V gives CDR1 LNHDA, CDR2 SQIVND (reference sequence). This CDR3 spans 12 amino acids. V dropped 6 bases and J dropped 3 bases, with 8 bases sitting between them. The CDR3 region is CASRTNDYGYTF. The CDR3 DNA is TGTGCCAGTAGGACAAATGACTATGGCTACACCTTC.

The J gene is TRBJ1-6, the V gene TRBV12-1; TRBD1 reflects the table's D call only, with no check against the DNA. TRBV12-1 constitutes a pseudogene. This CDR3 region has 13 residues. The CDR3 DNA sequence: TGTGCCAGCATTGACAAAGATAATTCACCCCTCCACTTT. It codes for CASIDKDNSPLHF.

The CDR3 DNA reads TGTGCCAGCAGGGACAGCCCCACCATGAACACTGAAGCTTTCTTT. This gives the protein CASRDSPTMNTEAFF. The J gene is TRBJ1-1, the V gene TRBV7-2; TRBD1 might be the D (6 bases). The CDR3 extends over 15 amino acids. Germline V gene data show CDR1 as SGHTA and CDR2 as FQGNSA. Trimming took off 6 bases at V and 0 bases at J, with 14 bases between the two ends.

The CDR3 loop is CASSSGLAREQFF. CDR3 nucleotides: TGTGCCAGCAGCTCGGGACTAGCACGTGAGCAGTTCTTC. The chain has TRBV7-2 and TRBJ2-1, with 9 bases identical to TRBD2. The V segment lost 4 bases and the J segment 9 bases; nucleotides outside the gene matches: 4. From germline, CDR1 is SGHTA and CDR2 FQGNSA. CDR3 length equals 13 residues.

This clone appeared once. V gene TRBV2 combines with J gene TRBJ1-2, with D maybe TRBD1 (5 bases). Germline V lookup: CDR1 SNHLY, CDR2 FYNNEI. The CDR3 extends over 13 amino acids. V was pared by 8 bases and J by 1 base, with 11 bases between. CDR3 sequence reads: CASCYRFNYGYTF. DNA for the CDR3: TGTGCCAGCTGCTACAGGTTTAACTATGGCTACACCTTC.

The rearrangement uses TRBV7-9 and TRBJ2-5; D unresolved. CDR1 and CDR2 (germline): SEHNR, FQNEAQ (reference sequence). This CDR3 contains 14 residues. V was shortened by 1 base and J by 4 bases, with 10 bases between the two germline ends. CDR3 DNA: TGTGCCAGCAGCTTAGGGCAGGTTCGAGAGACCCAGTACTTC. This encodes CASSLGQVRETQYF.

The V call is TRBV12-2, the J call TRBJ1-1; the table's D call of TRBD1 was not tested on the DNA. TRBV12-2 is shown as a pseudogene. This CDR3 has 15 residues. The CDR3 sequence: CASRLGGTVSTEAFF. CDR3 in DNA: TGTGCAAGTCGCTTAGGGGGGACAGTAAGCACTGAAGCTTTCTTT.

This rearrangement joins TRBV2 to TRBJ2-7; 11 bases fit TRBD1. The CDR3 totals 14 residues. Germline trimming cut 6 bases from V and 6 bases from J; bases unmatched to any gene: 7. Germline-derived CDR1 and CDR2 are SNHLY and FYNNEI. The CDR3 sequence is CASSLGQGVSEQYF. In DNA form, the CDR3 reads TGTGCCAGCAGCTTGGGACAGGGGGTCTCCGAGCAGTACTTC.

This clone was observed a handful of times. The chain recombines TRBV5-4 with TRBJ2-2; TRBD1 matches 12 bases. CDR3 length: 17 residues. The germline gives CDR1 SGHNT, CDR2 YYREEE (reference sequence). Germline trimming cut 4 bases from V and 4 bases from J; bases unmatched to any gene: 8. This CDR3 reads CASSAPGQGALTGELFF. The CDR3 DNA is TGTGCCAGCAGCGCCCCGGGACAGGGGGCTCTCACCGGGGAGCTGTTTTTT.

The V call is TRBV2, the J call TRBJ1-1, with D possibly being TRBD1 (5 bases). The CDR3 contains 14 residues. The germline V gene encodes CDR1 SNHLY and CDR2 FYNNEI. The germline V and J ends were trimmed by 4 bases and 4 bases, with 13 bases remaining between them. The CDR3 sequence is CASSAVERGTEAFF. For the CDR3, the DNA is TGTGCCAGCAGTGCCGTCGAAAGGGGCACTGAAGCTTTCTTT.